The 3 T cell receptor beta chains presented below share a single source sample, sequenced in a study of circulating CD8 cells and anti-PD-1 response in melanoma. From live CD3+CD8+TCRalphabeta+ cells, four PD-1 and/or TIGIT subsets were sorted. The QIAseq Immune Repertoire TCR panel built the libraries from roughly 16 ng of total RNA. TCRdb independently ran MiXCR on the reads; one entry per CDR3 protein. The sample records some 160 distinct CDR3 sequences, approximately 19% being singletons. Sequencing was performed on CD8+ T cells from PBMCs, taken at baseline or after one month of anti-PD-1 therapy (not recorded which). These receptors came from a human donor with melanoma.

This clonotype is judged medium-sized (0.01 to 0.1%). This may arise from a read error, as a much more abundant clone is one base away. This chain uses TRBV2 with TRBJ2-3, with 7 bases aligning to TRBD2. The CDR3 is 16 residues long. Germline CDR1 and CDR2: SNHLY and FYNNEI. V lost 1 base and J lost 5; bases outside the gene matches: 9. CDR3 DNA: TGTGCCAGCAGTGAAGGGGCGGGAGAAATGGGAGATACGCAGTATTTT. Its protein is CASSEGAGEMGDTQYF.

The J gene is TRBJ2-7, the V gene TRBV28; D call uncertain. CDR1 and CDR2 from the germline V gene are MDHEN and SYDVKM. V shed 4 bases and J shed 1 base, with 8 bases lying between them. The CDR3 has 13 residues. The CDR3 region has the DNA TGTGCCAGCAGTTATGGAACATCCTACGAGCAGTACTTC. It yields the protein CASSYGTSYEQYF.

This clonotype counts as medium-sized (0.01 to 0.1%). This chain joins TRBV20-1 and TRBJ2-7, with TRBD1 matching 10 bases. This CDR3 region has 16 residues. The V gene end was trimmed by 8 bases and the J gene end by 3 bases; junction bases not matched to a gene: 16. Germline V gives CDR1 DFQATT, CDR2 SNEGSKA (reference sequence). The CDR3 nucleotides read TGCAGTCCCAGGGGCAGACGGGACAGGGGCGACTACGAGCAGTACTTC. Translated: CSPRGRRDRGDYEQYF.